This T cell receptor beta chain was profiled in a study of shared clonotypes between healthy human individuals. Broader study findings: The naive CD4 repertoires of several donors were compared, and around 5% of clonotypes were shared. The generation probabilities recorded for non-shared clonotypes fell below those of clonotypes shared by all four donors.

For this clone: The antigen is not known.

Between the trimmed V and J ends, which lost 0 bases and 2 bases, there was a span of 6 bases. The germline CDR1 and CDR2 sequences are SGHAT and FQNNGV. The CDR3 length is 14 residues. A CD45RA+ naive subset and a CD45RA-negative memory subset were split from CD4+ cells. Assay used: immunoSEQ multiplex PCR; TCRdb lists only in-frame clones, some missing. The sample lists some 1,100,000 clones, approximately 80% occurring once. This sequence was found in a man in his late teens or twenties in good health. Some clones in this sample may be carry-over from other donors' samples. This chain uses TRBV11-2 with TRBJ2-3, with D unclear. Sequencing used memory CD4+ T cells from PBMCs. Subset: CD45RA-negative fraction. The DNA for the CDR3 is TGTGCCAGCAGCTTAGAACGCTTCACAGATACGCAGTATTTT. Residues: CASSLERFTDTQYF.